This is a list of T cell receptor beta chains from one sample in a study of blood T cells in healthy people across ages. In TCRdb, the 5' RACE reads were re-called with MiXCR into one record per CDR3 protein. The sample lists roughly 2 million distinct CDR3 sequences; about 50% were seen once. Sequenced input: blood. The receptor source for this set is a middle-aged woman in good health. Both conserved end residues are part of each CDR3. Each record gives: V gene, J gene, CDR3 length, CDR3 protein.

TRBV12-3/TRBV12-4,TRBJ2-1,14,CASSLQEPYNEQFF
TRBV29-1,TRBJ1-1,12,CSARLSDTEAFF
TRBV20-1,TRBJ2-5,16,CSARLPPGLAEETQYF
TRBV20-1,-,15,CSARDVRGVHETQYF
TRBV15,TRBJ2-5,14,CATSTAGTGETQYF
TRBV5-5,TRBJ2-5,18,CASIEVGPPGTVRGTQYF
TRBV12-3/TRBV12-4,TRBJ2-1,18,CASSLPGLASSSYNEQFF
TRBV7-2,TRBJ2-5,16,CASSLGGRDFQETQYF
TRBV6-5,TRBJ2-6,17,CASSYRTVSSGANVLTF
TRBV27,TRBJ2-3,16,CASSSLTGVNTDTQYF
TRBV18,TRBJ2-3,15,CASSPLSGGTDTQYF
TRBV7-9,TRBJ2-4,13,CASSLAQGTIQYF
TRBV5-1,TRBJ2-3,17,CASSLQGGASSTDTQYF
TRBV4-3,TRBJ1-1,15,CASSQDGRWNTEAFF
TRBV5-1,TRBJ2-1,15,CASRSGGESYNEQFF
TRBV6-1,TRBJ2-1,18,CASSGTSGLRSSYNEQFF
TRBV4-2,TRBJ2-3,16,CASSQDSGGVQDTQYF
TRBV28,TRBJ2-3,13,CASSTPGQPAQYF
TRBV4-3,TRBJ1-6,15,CASSRQTGGNSPLHF
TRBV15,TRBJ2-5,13,CATSNPTGETQYF
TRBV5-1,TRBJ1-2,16,CASSPKGSGVNYGYTF
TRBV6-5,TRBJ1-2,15,CASSYGRAGAYGYTF
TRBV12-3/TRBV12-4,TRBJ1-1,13,CASSFGTDPEAFF
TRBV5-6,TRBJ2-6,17,CASSLWGTGTGANVLTF
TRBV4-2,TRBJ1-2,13,CASSQGSGGGYTF